This T cell receptor beta chain was observed in a study of shared clonotypes between healthy human individuals. This CDR3 is 15 amino acids long. Germline V gene sequence: CDR1 LGHNA, CDR2 YNFKEQ. Each sample came from a Caucasian adult donor living in Nashville, Tennessee. The method was immunoSEQ multiplex PCR; TCRdb's version includes in-frame clones alone and lacks a portion of them. The profile covers fewer than 650,000 clones, with about 79% appearing a single time and over 10% taken by the ten largest. Only one count was recorded for this clone. An end of the junction differs from the germline gene, which may be a read error.

The TCR was taken from a woman in her thirties or forties in good health. Some clones in this sample may be carry-over from other donors' samples. The sequenced material came from PBMCs. The chain combines TRBV4-2 with TRBJ1-2; 8 bases match TRBD1. The CDR3 here is CASGQDLTGGYGYTF. CDR3 coding DNA: TGTGCCAGCGGCCAAGATCTAACAGGGGGGTATGGCTACACCTTC.